These 12 T cell receptor beta chains were sequenced from one sample in a study of technical replicates of blood from several donors. Using immunoSEQ multiplex PCR, the repertoire was profiled, and TCRdb retains in-frame clones only, with some absent. The sample carries tens of thousands of clones, roughly 97% recorded once. Sequences were obtained from T cells isolated from PBMCs. These receptors originate from a human donor in good health.

The V call is TRBV5-4, the J call TRBJ1-1; D is undetermined. This CDR3 is 13 amino acids long. Trimming pared 0 bases from V and 1 base from J, leaving 4 bases between. Germline V CDR1 and CDR2: SGHNT, YYREEE (reference sequence). The CDR3 spells CASSLVANTEAFF. As DNA, the CDR3 is TGTGCCAGCAGCTTGGTGGCGAACACTGAAGCTTTCTTT.

The chain is built from TRBV25-1 and TRBJ1-2, with D perhaps matching TRBD1 (5 bases). The CDR3 totals 13 residues. The germline V and J ends were trimmed by 3 bases and 7 bases, with 12 bases remaining between them. Germline values: CDR1 MGHDK, CDR2 SYGVNS. CDR3 bases: TGTGCCAGCAGTGACCGGACCGGGGGTGGCTACACCTTC. Its protein product is CASSDRTGGGYTF.

The rearrangement links TRBV18 to TRBJ1-5; D uncertain. Trimming removed 0 bases at V and 4 bases at J, with 13 bases between. Germline CDR1 KGHSH, CDR2 LQKENI. The CDR3 runs to 16 residues. The CDR3 region is CASSPPSFPQNQPQHF. The DNA for the CDR3 is TGTGCCAGCTCACCACCGTCATTCCCCCAAAATCAGCCCCAGCATTTT.

The chain employs TRBV4-1 and TRBJ1-1, with TRBD1 as a possible D gene (6 bases). Germline V gene data show CDR1 as MGHRA and CDR2 as YSYEKL. Trimming took off 1 base at V and 1 base at J, with 7 bases between the two ends. CDR3 length equals 14 residues. The CDR3 here is CASSQGTANTEAFF. Written as DNA, the CDR3 is TGCGCCAGCAGCCAAGGGACAGCGAACACTGAAGCTTTCTTT.

This chain links TRBV9 with TRBJ2-7; D is possibly TRBD2 (6 bases). This CDR3 has 14 residues. The ends were cut back, 4 bases at V and 5 bases at J, with 16 bases in the middle. Germline loops: CDR1 SGDLS, CDR2 YYNGEE. The CDR3 loop reads CASSSPGGMNEQYF. The CDR3, as DNA: TGTGCCAGCAGCTCCCCCGGGGGTATGAACGAGCAGTACTTC.

This chain links TRBV28 with TRBJ2-1; D unclear. The CDR3 has 16 residues. The germline CDR1 and CDR2 sequences are MDHEN and SYDVKM. V was trimmed by 2 bases and J by 2 bases, leaving 13 bases between them. CDR3 DNA sequence: TGTGCCAGCAGTTTAACCCGCTACCTCACCTACAATGAGCAGTTCTTC. This gives the protein CASSLTRYLTYNEQFF. The full variable domain, its missing parts supplied by reference TRBV28 and TRBJ2-1, is DVKVTQSSRYLVKRTGEKVFLECVQDMDHENMFWYRQDPGLGLRLIYFSYDVKMKEKGDIPEGYSVSREKKERFSLILESASTNQTSMYLCASSLTRYLTYNEQFFGPGTRLTVL.

The chain combines TRBV11-1 with TRBJ1-4; weak D call: TRBD1 (5 bases). This CDR3 has 15 amino acids. Trimming removed 2 bases from V and 8 bases from J, with 15 bases in between. Per germline, CDR1 SGHAT and CDR2 FQDESV (reference sequence). CDR3 protein: CASSLSGLLDEKLFF. Here the CDR3 DNA reads TGTGCCAGCAGCTTATCAGGGTTGTTGGACGAAAAACTGTTTTTT.

The rearrangement links TRBV7-9 to TRBJ1-5; TRBD1 agrees at 7 bases. The CDR3 extends over 12 amino acids. Germline loops: CDR1 SEHNR, CDR2 FQNEAQ (reference sequence). Unmatched junction bases numbered 2, after V lost 4 bases and J lost 8 bases. DNA for the CDR3: TGTGCCAGCAGCTCCACAGGGGAGCCCCAGCATTTT. Protein product: CASSSTGEPQHF.

CDR3 nucleotides: TGTGCCAGCAGTGCCGAACCGGGGAGTGGCTACACCTTC. Amino acids: CASSAEPGSGYTF. The chain recombines TRBV6-4 with TRBJ1-2; D remains unclear. This CDR3 region has 13 residues. The V end lost 4 bases, the J end lost 7 bases, and 13 bases lay between the germline ends. Germline V gene lookup returns CDR1 MRHNA and CDR2 SNTAGT.

This sequence joins TRBV28 and TRBJ2-1; possible D gene TRBD2, 7 bases. V gave up 9 bases and J gave up 5 bases, with 20 bases separating them. CDR1 and CDR2 from the germline V gene are MDHEN and SYDVKM. The length of the CDR3 is 15 residues. CDR3 in amino acids: CASERRGGGDNEQFF. CDR3 DNA sequence: TGTGCCAGTGAAAGGAGGGGGGGTGGTGACAATGAGCAGTTCTTC.

This rearrangement joins TRBV6-6 to TRBJ1-5; D not resolved. The CDR3 runs to 16 residues. The germline gives CDR1 MNHNY, CDR2 SVGAGI (reference sequence). With 5 bases removed from V and 5 bases from J, the gap between germline ends came to 19 bases. The CDR3 nucleotides are TGTGCCAGCAGTACGACGGTGTCGACTTTGTATCAGCCCCAGCATTTT. This translates into CASSTTVSTLYQPQHF.

This rearrangement joins TRBV30 to TRBJ1-2, with D unclear. The germline V gene has CDR1 GTSNPN and CDR2 SVGIG (reference sequence). The CDR3 has 13 residues. Trimming removed 3 bases at V and 8 bases at J, with 16 bases between. The CDR3 bases are TGTGCCTGGAGAGGTCCAGCGGTGAAGGGCTACACCTTC. Its protein is CAWRGPAVKGYTF.